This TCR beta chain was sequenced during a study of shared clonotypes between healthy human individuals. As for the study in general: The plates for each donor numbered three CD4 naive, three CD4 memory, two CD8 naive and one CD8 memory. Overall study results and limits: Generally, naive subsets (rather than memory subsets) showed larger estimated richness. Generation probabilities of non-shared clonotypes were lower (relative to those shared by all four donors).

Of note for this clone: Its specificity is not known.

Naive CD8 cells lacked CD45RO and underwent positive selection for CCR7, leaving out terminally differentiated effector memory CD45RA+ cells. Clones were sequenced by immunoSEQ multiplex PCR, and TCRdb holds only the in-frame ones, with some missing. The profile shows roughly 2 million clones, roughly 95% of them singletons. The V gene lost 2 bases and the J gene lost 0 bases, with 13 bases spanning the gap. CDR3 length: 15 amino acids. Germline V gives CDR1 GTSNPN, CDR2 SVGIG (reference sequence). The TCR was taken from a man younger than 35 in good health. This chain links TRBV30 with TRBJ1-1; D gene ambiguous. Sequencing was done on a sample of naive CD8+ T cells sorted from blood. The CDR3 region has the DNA TGTGCCTGGAGTCTTGGGGATAATCTGAACACTGAAGCTTTCTTT. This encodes CAWSLGDNLNTEAFF.